What follows are 18 T cell receptor beta chains derived from one specimen sequenced in a study of PD-1 blockade in classical Hodgkin lymphoma. TCRdb's table, derived via immunoSEQ multiplex PCR, lists solely in-frame clones and lacks some. Altogether around 40,000 clones are present, 60% to 85% being singletons, with the ten largest covering roughly 3.1%. Each patient's relapse followed autologous stem cell transplantation, and brentuximab vedotin exposure varied. The source was peripheral blood mononuclear cells (PBMCs), collected at baseline. The receptors derive from a human donor with classical Hodgkin lymphoma.

The rearrangement uses TRBV15 and TRBJ2-3; 9 nucleotides agree with TRBD2. This CDR3 has 16 residues. V lost 5 bases and J lost 2; bases outside the gene matches: 8. Germline V CDR1 and CDR2: LNHNV, YYDKDF (reference sequence). The CDR3 region has the DNA TGTGCCACCAGCTCCGCGGGAGGGCCAGCCACAGATACGCAGTATTTT. It translates to CATSSAGGPATDTQYF.

V is TRBV19 and J is TRBJ2-7, with D tentatively TRBD2 (6 bases). The CDR3 is made up of 16 amino acids. Per germline, CDR1 LNHDA and CDR2 SQIVND (reference sequence). Trimming removed 2 bases from V and 0 bases from J, with 14 bases in between. CDR3 protein: CASSIRSGSSSYEQYF. In DNA, the CDR3 is TGTGCCAGTAGTATAAGGTCCGGGAGCTCCTCCTACGAGCAGTACTTC.

V is TRBV9 and J is TRBJ1-5; 10 bases agree with TRBD1. Germline lookup yields CDR1 SGDLS and CDR2 YYNGEE. This CDR3 is 16 amino acids long. The V segment lost 0 bases and the J segment 7 bases; nucleotides outside the gene matches: 7. CDR3 residues: CASSVDPTGGGQPQHF. The DNA for the CDR3 is TGTGCCAGCAGCGTAGACCCGACAGGGGGCGGCCAGCCCCAGCATTTT.

CDR3 in DNA: TGTGCCAGCAGCGGACAGGGGACAGATACGCAGTATTTT. This sequence encodes CASSGQGTDTQYF. J is TRBJ2-3 and V is TRBV11-1, with 9 bases identical to TRBD1. CDR1 is SGHAT, CDR2 FQDESV, per germline (reference sequence). V was clipped by 5 bases and J by 3 bases; unmatched bases: 0. This CDR3 is 13 amino acids long.

The rearrangement joins TRBV6-5 to TRBJ2-7; TRBD1 matches 11 bases. This CDR3 region has 15 residues. Germline assignment: CDR1 MNHEY and CDR2 SVGAGI. The junction had 7 bases not matched to a gene; V was cut back by 5 bases and J by 4 bases. DNA of the CDR3: TGTGCCAGCAGTCGAGTCCGGGACAGGGGGTACGAGCAGTACTTC. Its translation: CASSRVRDRGYEQYF.

The chain links TRBV27 to TRBJ2-7, with D possibly TRBD2 on 6 matching bases. The CDR3 sequence is 14 residues long. V lost 6 bases and J lost 1, with 13 bases in between. Germline values: CDR1 MNHEY, CDR2 SMNVEV (reference sequence). As DNA, the CDR3 is TGTGCCAGCAGAGGGGAGGTGGGGTCCTACGAGCAGTACTTC. Its translation: CASRGEVGSYEQYF.

The J gene is TRBJ2-7, the V gene TRBV5-3, with D unresolved. TRBV5-3 is given ORF status, its function remaining uncertain. The CDR3 consists of 14 residues. V lost 3 bases and J lost 3, with 13 bases in between. CDR3 DNA sequence: TGTGCCAGAAGCTCGGAGACTTTTGACTACGAGCAGTACTTC. Residues: CARSSETFDYEQYF.

A single count supports this clone. V gene TRBV29-1 combines with J gene TRBJ1-2; D might be TRBD1 (6 bases). V was trimmed by 6 bases and J by 2 bases, leaving 7 bases between them. The CDR3 sequence is 11 residues long. CDR1 and CDR2 (germline): SQVTM, ANQGSEA. The CDR3 protein is CSVGTNYGYTF. CDR3 DNA sequence: TGCAGCGTCGGGACAAACTATGGCTACACCTTC.

This clone was observed a handful of times. This chain uses TRBV28 with TRBJ1-4, with 7 bases fitting TRBD1. V lost 7 bases, J lost 7 bases, and 9 bases stayed unmatched. There are 14 residues in the CDR3. Germline V gives CDR1 MDHEN, CDR2 SYDVKM. CDR3 protein: CASTPGGNGEKLFF. CDR3 DNA sequence: TGTGCCAGCACCCCAGGGGGAAATGGTGAAAAACTGTTTTTT. The full variable domain, with the rest looked up from reference TRBV28 and TRBJ1-4, is DVKVTQSSRYLVKRTGEKVFLECVQDMDHENMFWYRQDPGLGLRLIYFSYDVKMKEKGDIPEGYSVSREKKERFSLILESASTNQTSMYLCASTPGGNGEKLFFGSGTQLSVL.

The chain employs TRBV6-5 and TRBJ1-4; D unclear. Germline CDR1 reads MNHEY; CDR2 reads SVGAGI. V lost 10 bases to trimming and J lost 6 bases, with 12 bases between them. There are 12 residues in the CDR3. CDR3 DNA sequence: TGTGCCACCAAATCCATAGATGAAAAACTGTTTTTT. Amino acid sequence: CATKSIDEKLFF.

This chain uses TRBV19 with TRBJ1-1; possibly TRBD1 for D (6 bases). The CDR3 consists of 16 residues. Trimming shortened V by 1 base and J by 1 base, and 13 bases separated the two germline ends. Germline V gene data show CDR1 as LNHDA and CDR2 as SQIVND (reference sequence). This CDR3 reads CASSIGGGLTNTEAFF. The DNA of the CDR3 is TGTGCCAGTAGTATAGGCGGGGGCCTTACGAACACTGAAGCTTTCTTT.

The genes are TRBV28 and TRBJ2-7, with 14 bases fitting TRBD2. The CDR3 spans 19 residues. Germline V CDR1 and CDR2: MDHEN, SYDVKM. The ends lost 6 bases at V and 2 bases at J; junction bases unmatched: 15. DNA for the CDR3: TGTGCCAGCAGCCTGAGTCCCGGGACTAGCGGGAGTGGACCCTACGAGCAGTACTTC. Protein: CASSLSPGTSGSGPYEQYF.

The J gene is TRBJ1-5, the V gene TRBV5-1, with D possibly matching TRBD1 (5 bases). Germline CDR1 and CDR2: SGHRS and YFSETQ. The CDR3 has 15 amino acids. The V end lost 5 bases, the J end lost 4 bases, and 16 bases lay between the germline ends. This CDR3 is CASSPRAGINQPQHF. Here the CDR3 DNA reads TGCGCCAGCAGTCCGAGGGCAGGGATTAATCAGCCCCAGCATTTT.

This rearrangement joins TRBV6-5 to TRBJ1-2; D is undetermined. Trimming left V 2 bases short and J 7 bases short, with 11 bases between. The length of the CDR3 is 13 residues. Germline assignment: CDR1 MNHEY and CDR2 SVGAGI. DNA for the CDR3: TGTGCCAGCAGTTACGAAGGTGGGTCTGGCTACACCTTC. This encodes CASSYEGGSGYTF.

This chain links TRBV30 with TRBJ1-2; the D is unclear. The ends were cut back, 1 base at V and 3 bases at J, with 9 bases in the middle. Germline values: CDR1 GTSNPN, CDR2 SVGIG (reference sequence). The CDR3 covers 13 residues. The CDR3 sequence: CAWSGAGHYGYTF. The CDR3 DNA follows: TGTGCCTGGAGTGGGGCGGGTCACTATGGCTACACCTTC. Together with reference TRBV30 and TRBJ1-2, the CDR3 gives the full variable domain: SQTIHQWPATLVQPVGSPLSLECTVEGTSNPNLYWYRQAAGRGLQLLFYSVGIGQISSEVPQNLSASRPQDRQFILSSKKLLLSDSGFYLCAWSGAGHYGYTFGSGTRLTVV.

CDR3 bases: TGTGCCGTTGGGGTCCAAGAGCAGTTCTTC. The encoded protein is CAVGVQEQFF. The rearrangement joins TRBV19 to TRBJ2-1; no firm D call. V lost 11 bases and J lost 10, with 12 bases in between. Looked up from germline, CDR1 is LNHDA and CDR2 is SQIVND (reference sequence). The CDR3 contains 10 residues.

The table lists this clone with a count of one. V usage is TRBV4-2 and J usage is TRBJ2-2; no firm D call. The CDR3 covers 18 residues. Germline CDR1 reads LGHNA; CDR2 reads YNFKEQ. V lost 0 bases, J lost 1 base, and 15 bases lay in between. CDR3 sequence reads: CASSQDLMAPLNTGELFF. In nucleotides, the CDR3 is TGTGCCAGCAGCCAAGATCTTATGGCACCTCTGAACACCGGGGAGCTGTTTTTT.

V and J are TRBV28 and TRBJ2-3; 11 nucleotides align to TRBD2. Trimming at V came to 3 bases and at J to 5 bases, leaving 10 bases not matched to a gene. Germline assignment: CDR1 MDHEN and CDR2 SYDVKM. The CDR3 totals 17 residues. The CDR3 loop reads CASSFVLSGRARDTQYF. CDR3 in DNA: TGTGCCAGCAGTTTTGTTCTTAGCGGGAGGGCCCGAGATACGCAGTATTTT. The entire variable domain, with the rest obtained from reference TRBV28 and TRBJ2-3, is as follows: DVKVTQSSRYLVKRTGEKVFLECVQDMDHENMFWYRQDPGLGLRLIYFSYDVKMKEKGDIPEGYSVSREKKERFSLILESASTNQTSMYLCASSFVLSGRARDTQYFGPGTRLTVL.